This TCR beta chain was sequenced in a study of blood T cells in healthy people across ages. The use of a sample-barcoded 5' primer and a J-beta primer mix characterized a second PCR of about 7 to 12 cycles. A template-switch adaptor with 12 random nucleotides tagged each cDNA molecule. Every sample gave at least 2.5 million paired-end reads containing CDR3. TCRdb re-analysed the 5' RACE reads in MiXCR, keeping a single row per CDR3 protein. The sample holds about 970,000 distinct CDR3 sequences, just over 50% seen once. J lost 2 bases, V lost 4 bases, and 4 bases had no gene match. CDR3 length: 14 amino acids. Germline V gene sequence: CDR1 DFQATT, CDR2 SNEGSKA (reference sequence). Healthy Caucasians from Russia aged roughly 6 to 100 served as donors.

Material: blood. This receptor was taken from a woman in her sixties in good health. The rearrangement uses TRBV20-1 and TRBJ2-7; 11 bases are a match to TRBD2. The CDR3 DNA is TGCAGTGCTATTCCGGGACTAGCGGCCTACGAGCAGTACTTC. The encoded protein is CSAIPGLAAYEQYF.